The clone carrying this T cell receptor (beta chain) was recorded a few times. The V gene's germline CDR1 is MNHEY and CDR2 SVGAGI. The V end was cut by 5 bases, the J end by 1 base, with 14 bases between. The CDR3 spans 15 residues. Individually, cDNA molecules had unique molecular identifiers attached to them. TCRdb used MiXCR to reprocess the 5' RACE reads, holding one entry per CDR3 protein. The sample shows tens of thousands of distinct CDR3 sequences, around 10% of them seen only once. The source of the sample is a study of early T cells in non-severe SARS-CoV-2 infection. Looking at the study overall: Investigators sequenced bulk RNA drawn from unsorted whole blood, and chains remained unpaired.

The sample comprised whole blood. The sequence was collected from an adult who was a healthcare worker with PCR-confirmed SARS-CoV-2 infection or an uninfected control (not recorded which). The chain uses TRBV6-5 and TRBJ1-1, with D hard to call. CDR3 DNA: TGTGCCAGCAGTCCCGACCCGCCCTGGAACACTGAAGCTTTCTTT. It yields the protein CASSPDPPWNTEAFF.